These 9 T cell receptor beta chains were sequenced from one sample in a study of T-cell memory formation after mild COVID-19. TCRdb reprocessed the 5' RACE reads via MiXCR and lists one record per CDR3 protein. The sample shows around 250,000 distinct CDR3 sequences, 7.5% to 10% of them seen only once. What was sequenced was PBMCs or a T cell subset sorted from them (not recorded which). These receptors originate from a man younger than 30 who had mild COVID-19 (a few samples of this study predate the infection). Cell type and time point are not known.

The chain couples TRBV20-1 to TRBJ2-5; 10 positions agree with TRBD1. From germline, CDR1 is DFQATT and CDR2 SNEGSKA (reference sequence). Trimming cost V 6 bases and J 5 bases; bases outside gene matches: 6. The CDR3 runs 13 residues. The CDR3 nucleotides read TGCAGTGCGAGGGACAGGGGCTGGGAGACCCAGTACTTC. Translating gives CSARDRGWETQYF.

This clonotype was detected ten times or more. The V call is TRBV4-3, the J call TRBJ2-5, with 8 bases identical to TRBD2. The V gene's germline CDR1 is LGHNA and CDR2 YSLEER. V was pared by 2 bases and J by 5 bases, with 4 bases of the junction left unmatched. The CDR3 runs to 14 residues. This CDR3 is CASSQRGGAETQYF. CDR3 coding DNA: TGCGCCAGCAGCCAACGGGGGGGCGCGGAGACCCAGTACTTC.

In its sample, this clonotype was seen many times. The chain has TRBV7-2 and TRBJ2-7, with TRBD2 identical over 8 bases. V trimming: 3 bases; J trimming: 2 bases; junction bases outside the gene matches: 6. Germline V gives CDR1 SGHTA, CDR2 FQGNSA. This CDR3 comprises 15 residues. CDR3 nucleotide sequence: TGTGCCAGCAGCTTGAGACGGGGGGGCCCCTACGAGCAGTACTTC. Protein sequence: CASSLRRGGPYEQYF.

J is TRBJ2-1 and V is TRBV5-1; 8 bases are shared with TRBD1. Trimming cost V 0 bases and J 2 bases; bases outside gene matches: 1. In germline, CDR1 is SGHRS, CDR2 YFSETQ. The CDR3 contains 15 residues. The DNA for the CDR3 is TGCGCCAGCAGCTTGGGGGGACAGGCCTACAATGAGCAGTTCTTC. Its protein product is CASSLGGQAYNEQFF.

The chain combines TRBV12-3 or TRBV12-4 with TRBJ1-1, with D possibly being TRBD1 (5 bases). The V gene lost 8 bases and the J gene lost 0 bases, with 16 bases spanning the gap. The CDR3 is made up of 15 amino acids. The CDR3 region has the DNA TGTGCCAGCGGACGACAGCGAATCATGAACACTGAAGCTTTCTTT. Translation: CASGRQRIMNTEAFF.

V is TRBV2 and J is TRBJ2-5, with TRBD2 matching over 7 bases. The germline V gene encodes CDR1 SNHLY and CDR2 FYNNEI. This CDR3 spans 15 amino acids. V lost 4 bases and J lost 3; bases outside the gene matches: 8. The CDR3 loop reads CASSADGRWEETQYF. CDR3 nucleotide sequence: TGTGCCAGCAGTGCGGACGGGAGGTGGGAAGAGACCCAGTACTTC.

This clonotype was picked up a small number of times. The gene calls are TRBV7-7 and TRBJ2-2, with D perhaps TRBD1 (5 bases). The CDR3 is 15 amino acids. Germline CDR1 SSHAT, CDR2 FNYEAQ (reference sequence). V was cut by 5 bases and J by 0 bases, with 10 bases left in between. CDR3 sequence reads: CASSPTATNTGELFF. DNA of the CDR3: TGTGCCAGCAGCCCGACAGCCACGAACACCGGGGAGCTGTTTTTT. The full variable domain, rest sourced from reference TRBV7-7 and TRBJ2-2, is GAGVSQSPRYKVTKRGQDVTLRCDPISSHATLYWYQQALGQGPEFLTYFNYEAQPDKSGLPSDRFSAERPEGSISTLTIQRTEQRDSAMYRCASSPTATNTGELFFGEGSRLTVL.

This sequence joins TRBV7-6 and TRBJ2-5; D is ambiguous. The CDR3 totals 14 residues. Trimming left V 5 bases short and J 0 bases short, with 10 bases between. From germline, CDR1 is SGHVS and CDR2 FNYEAQ. The CDR3 DNA is TGTGCCAGCAGCCCAATGCCGTACCAAGAGACCCAGTACTTC. This translates into CASSPMPYQETQYF.

V usage is TRBV20-1 and J usage is TRBJ2-5, with 8 bases fitting TRBD2. Germline CDR1 and CDR2: DFQATT and SNEGSKA (reference sequence). There are 12 residues in the CDR3. V shed 6 bases, J shed 5 bases, and the junction held 5 bases outside the gene matches. In nucleotides, the CDR3 is TGCAGTGCGGGCGGGGGGCTCGAGACCCAGTACTTC. It yields the protein CSAGGGLETQYF.